This T cell receptor beta chain was retrieved from a study of blood T cells in healthy people across ages. Those donating, healthy Caucasian individuals from Russia, were aged roughly 6 to 100. Isolation recovered at least 6.5 million PBMCs from every sample. Total RNA extracted from each sample amounted to at least 6 micrograms. A second PCR of roughly 7 to 11 cycles used a sample-barcoded 5' primer and a J-beta primer mix. A tag from a template-switch adaptor with 12 random nucleotides marked each cDNA molecule. From the 5' RACE reads, TCRdb called clonotypes with MiXCR, one entry per CDR3 protein. The repertoire holds about 1.7 million distinct CDR3 sequences, with roughly 27% as singletons. V lost 6 bases and J lost 4; bases outside the gene matches: 7. The CDR3 contains 13 residues. CDR1 is SQVTM, CDR2 ANQGSEA, per germline.

The receptor's source is a woman in her twenties or thirties in good health. This chain links TRBV29-1 with TRBJ1-1; 8 nucleotides align to TRBD1. Sequencing input: blood. The CDR3: CSVDRGGGTEAFF. CDR3 DNA: TGCAGCGTCGACAGGGGAGGGGGCACTGAAGCTTTCTTT.